Reported below is one TCR beta chain. What it recognizes is unknown. Profiled with immunoSEQ multiplex PCR; TCRdb holds only in-frame clones, not every one. The table shows about 72,000 clones, with around four fifths occurring only once. This entry comes from a study of T cells in localized non-small cell lung cancer. Study-wide findings and caveats: For the top 100 tumor clones, a median roughly 55 also appeared in adjacent lung. Uninvolved adjacent lung had higher T cell clonality than tumor and all other tissues. Heterogeneity remains possible because sequencing was limited to only one tumor region.

Germline lookup yields CDR1 LNHDA and CDR2 SQIVND (reference sequence). The CDR3 is 13 residues long. With V trimmed by 0 bases and J by 4 bases, 0 bases remained unmatched. The sample here was peripheral blood, taken before any cancer treatment. The chain is built from TRBV19 and TRBJ2-7; 7 bases map to TRBD2. The receptor was derived from a female donor of 60 years or more with stage I lung adenocarcinoma. CDR3 sequence (DNA): TGTGCCAGTAGTATAGAGGGGGGGTACGAGCAGTACTTC. The encoded protein is CASSIEGGYEQYF.